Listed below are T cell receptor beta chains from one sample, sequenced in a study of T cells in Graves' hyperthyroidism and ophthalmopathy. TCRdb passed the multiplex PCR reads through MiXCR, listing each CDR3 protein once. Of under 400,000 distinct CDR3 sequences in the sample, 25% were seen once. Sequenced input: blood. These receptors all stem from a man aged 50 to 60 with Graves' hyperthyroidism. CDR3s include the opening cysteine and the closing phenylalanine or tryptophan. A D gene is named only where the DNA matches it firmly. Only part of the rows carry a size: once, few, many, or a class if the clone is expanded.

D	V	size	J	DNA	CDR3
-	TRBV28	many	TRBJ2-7	TGTGCCAGCAACCAAGGACAGTACGAGCAGTACTTC	CASNQGQYEQYF
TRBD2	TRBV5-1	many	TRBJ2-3	TGCGCCAGCAGCTTACTAGCGGCCGGAGATACAGATACGCAGTATTTT	CASSLLAAGDTDTQYF
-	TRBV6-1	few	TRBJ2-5	TGTGCCAGCACCAAACCCGGGGTGGAGACCCAGTACTTC	CASTKPGVETQYF
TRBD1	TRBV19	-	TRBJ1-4	TGTGCCGCTTCGGACAGGGGGCCTGAAAAACTGTTTTTT	CAASDRGPEKLFF
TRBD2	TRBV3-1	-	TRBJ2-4	TGTGCCAGCAGCCAAGAGATGGTCACAGCGGGAGGGAACATTCAGTACTTC	CASSQEMVTAGGNIQYF
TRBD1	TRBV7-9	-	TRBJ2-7	TGTGCCAGCAGCTTAGTCCGGGACAGGGGTGACGAGCAGTACTTC	CASSLVRDRGDEQYF
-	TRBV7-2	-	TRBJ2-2	TGTGCCAGCAGCTCATTTTCCGGGGCGCTGTTTTTT	CASSSFSGALFF
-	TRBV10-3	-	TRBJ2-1	TGTGCCGTGAGCCCCTTGGGCTACAATGAGCAGTTCTTC	CAVSPLGYNEQFF
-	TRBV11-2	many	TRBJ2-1	TGTGCCAGCAGCCGAATATCCATTGTAGATGAGCAGTTCTTC	CASSRISIVDEQFF
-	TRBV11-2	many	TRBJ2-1	TGTGCCAGCAGCTTAGATCGGAACCTTATGGGGCTTGAGCAGTTCTTC	CASSLDRNLMGLEQFF
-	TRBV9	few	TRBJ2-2	TGTGCCAGCAGCGCCCAGAGGACCGGGGAGCTGTTTTTT	CASSAQRTGELFF
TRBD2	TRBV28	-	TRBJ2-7	TGTGCCAGCGGGACTAGCGGGAACTCCTACGAGCAGTACTTC	CASGTSGNSYEQYF
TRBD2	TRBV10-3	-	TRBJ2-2	TGTGCCATCAGGGCGGGACTAGTGGCCACCGGGGAGCTGTTTTTT	CAIRAGLVATGELFF
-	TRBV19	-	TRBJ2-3	TGTGCCAGTAGTATTTGGCCTGGGACCCGCGAGGGAGATACGCAGTATTTT	CASSIWPGTREGDTQYF
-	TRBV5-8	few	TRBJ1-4	TGTGCCAGCAGCTTGGCGACGGAAAGGGTTGAAAAACTGTTTTTT	CASSLATERVEKLFF
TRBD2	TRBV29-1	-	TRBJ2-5	TGCAGCGTTGAAATGACTAGCGGCGGTGGACGCCAGTACTTC	CSVEMTSGGGRQYF
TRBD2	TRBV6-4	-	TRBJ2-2	TGTGCCAGCAGTTACTCTTTGGGACTAGCGGGCACCGGGGAGCTGTTTTTT	CASSYSLGLAGTGELFF
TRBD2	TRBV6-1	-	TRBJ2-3	TGTGCCAGCAGTGAAGCTAGCGGGGGTTGGGGGACAGATACGCAGTATTTT	CASSEASGGWGTDTQYF
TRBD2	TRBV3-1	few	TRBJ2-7	TGTGCCAGCAGCCTAGCGGGGACTGAATACGAGCAGTGCTTC	CASSLAGTEYEQCF
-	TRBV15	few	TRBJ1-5	TGTGCCACCAGCAGAGGGGGCCCAGGGTTGTTGATTCAGCCCCAGCATTTT	CATSRGGPGLLIQPQHF
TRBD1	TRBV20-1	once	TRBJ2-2	TGCAGTGCTAGTGCAATAACAGGGGGCAGCGCCGGGGAGCTGTTTTTT	CSASAITGGSAGELFF
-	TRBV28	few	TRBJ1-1	TGTGCCAGTCCCCCATCCCAAGGGGTCATGAACACTGAAGCTTTCTTT	CASPPSQGVMNTEAFF
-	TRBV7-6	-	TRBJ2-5	TGTGCCAGCAGCTTCAGCTCCTGGAAGACCCAGTACTTC	CASSFSSWKTQYF
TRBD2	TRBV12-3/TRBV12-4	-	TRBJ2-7	TGTGCCAGCGGAGCGGGAGGAAATCACGAGCAGTACTTC	CASGAGGNHEQYF
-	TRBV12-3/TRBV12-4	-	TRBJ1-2	TGTGCCAGCAGTTTAAAGCAGGCAAATGGCTACACCTTC	CASSLKQANGYTF
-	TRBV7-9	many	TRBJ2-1	TGTGCCAGCAGCTTAGTAGGGAGTCGGTACAATGAGCAGTTCTTC	CASSLVGSRYNEQFF
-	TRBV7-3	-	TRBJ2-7	TGTGCCAGCAGTGTTGGGAGATCCTACGAGCAGTACTTC	CASSVGRSYEQYF
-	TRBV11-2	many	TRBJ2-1	TGTGCCAGCGGCCGCTTGGATGAGCAGTTCTTC	CASGRLDEQFF